These T cell receptor beta chains were read from a single sample in a study of blood T cell repertoires in COVID-19. Assay: immunoSEQ multiplex PCR; the TCRdb copy retains only in-frame clones and omits some. The sample consists of 200,000 to 300,000 clones, approximately 86% of them appearing once. Sequences were obtained from peripheral blood. These receptors originate from a man aged 40-50 years who had recovered from COVID-19. Each CDR3 is given with its conserved first and last residue. D genes are given only for firm matches. Where a row states a size, it is once, few, many or the class of an expanded clone; other rows omit it.

clone_size d_call j_call v_call cdr3_aa cdr3_nt
- - TRBJ1-2 TRBV18 CASSPGAGYTF TGTGCCAGCTCACCAGGAGCGGGCTACACCTTC
- TRBD2 TRBJ2-1 TRBV27 CASRRGGKDEQFF TGTGCCAGCAGACGGGGGGGCAAGGATGAGCAGTTCTTC
- TRBD1 TRBJ2-2 TRBV9 CASSPDRGRAGELFF TGTGCCAGCAGCCCGGACAGGGGGCGCGCCGGGGAGCTGTTTTTT
- TRBD1 TRBJ2-3 TRBV27 CASSGGTGGADTQYF TGTGCCAGCTCCGGGGGCACAGGGGGCGCAGATACGCAGTATTTT
- - TRBJ2-2 TRBV21-1 CASSKAIKAGGSGELFF TGTGCCAGCAGCAAAGCAATAAAAGCGGGAGGATCCGGGGAGCTGTTTTTT
few TRBD1 TRBJ1-3 TRBV7-9 CASSFGQAGNTIYF TGTGCCAGCAGCTTCGGACAGGCTGGAAACACCATATATTTT
once - TRBJ2-5 TRBV4-3 CASSQDWGPWEQETQYF TGCGCCAGCAGCCAAGATTGGGGGCCCTGGGAACAAGAGACCCAGTACTTC
- - TRBJ1-3 TRBV25-1 CASSERGWGNTIYF TGTGCCAGCAGTGAACGAGGGTGGGGAAACACCATATATTTT
- - TRBJ2-3 TRBV19 CASTQRPGITDTQYF TGTGCCAGTACCCAGCGCCCCGGGATAACAGATACGCAGTATTTT
few TRBD1 TRBJ2-2 TRBV7-9 CASSSRDRGINTGELFF TGTGCCAGCAGCTCCCGGGACAGGGGGATTAACACCGGGGAGCTGTTTTTT
once - TRBJ2-2 TRBV19 CASSFGLANTGELFF TGTGCCAGTAGTTTCGGACTCGCCAACACCGGGGAGCTGTTTTTT